The sequence of this TCR beta chain was determined in a study of Graves' ophthalmopathy and Graves' hyperthyroidism. The sequenced template was RNA, covering the TCR beta CDR3 region. HTBI primers were employed in first-round RT-PCR, then a second-round multiplex PCR followed. TCRdb reprocessed the multiplex PCR reads via MiXCR and lists one record per CDR3 protein. The sample shows approximately 210,000 distinct CDR3 sequences, under 25% of them seen only once. Comment on this clonotype: Its antigen is unknown.

V lost 4 bases and J lost 2; bases outside the gene matches: 7. The CDR3 is made up of 17 amino acids. Germline V CDR1 and CDR2: KGHSH, LQKENI. Active ophthalmopathy (CAS at least 3, NOSPECS at least 4), lasting under 3 months. Pregnant or lactating patients and those with other autoimmune diseases or uncontrolled infections were excluded. Broader study findings: Forecasting of ophthalmopathy progression by the model achieved approximately 70% sensitivity and roughly 78% specificity. Clonotypes were expanded in thyroid at above 0.001 frequency, and most also appeared in blood.

The clonotype comes from a woman in her forties or fifties with Graves' ophthalmopathy. This chain links TRBV18 with TRBJ2-7; the match to TRBD2 covers 14 bases. The sequenced sample consisted of peripheral blood. The CDR3 spells CASSLGTSGGFPYEQYF. CDR3 DNA: TGTGCCAGCTCACTGGGGACTAGCGGGGGCTTTCCCTACGAGCAGTACTTC.